This passage covers 26 T cell receptor beta chains from one sample sequenced in a study of blood T cell repertoires in COVID-19. Sequencing used immunoSEQ multiplex PCR; TCRdb keeps in-frame clones, though not all of them. The sample records 140,000 to 150,000 clones, over 70% being singletons. Sequencing was performed on PBMCs or T cells enriched from blood (not recorded which). The receptors derive from a man between 60 and 75 years old who had recovered from COVID-19.

V gene TRBV2 combines with J gene TRBJ2-4, with 12 bases that match TRBD1. This CDR3 comprises 16 residues. CDR1 and CDR2 (germline): SNHLY, FYNNEI. Trimming cost V 3 bases and J 8 bases; bases outside gene matches: 8. In DNA form, the CDR3 reads TGTGCCAGCAGTGACGGGACAGGGGGCGTTGGGGACATTCAGTACTTC. Amino acid sequence: CASSDGTGGVGDIQYF.

The V call is TRBV19, the J call TRBJ2-3; 16 bases align to TRBD2. This CDR3 is 16 amino acids long. The V gene end was trimmed by 8 bases and the J gene end by 5 bases; junction bases not matched to a gene: 7. From germline, CDR1 is LNHDA and CDR2 SQIVND (reference sequence). In DNA form, the CDR3 reads TGTGCCAGTTCACCGGGACTAGCGGGAGGGCAAGATACGCAGTATTTT. Its protein is CASSPGLAGGQDTQYF.

V is TRBV19 and J is TRBJ2-5; TRBD2 agrees at 9 bases. Germline V gene lookup returns CDR1 LNHDA and CDR2 SQIVND (reference sequence). The CDR3 loop spans 15 amino acids. V shed 8 bases, J shed 2 bases, and the junction held 9 bases outside the gene matches. CDR3 sequence (DNA): TGTGCCAGTTCGAGAAAGCGGGGGGCGCAAGAGACCCAGTACTTC. As protein: CASSRKRGAQETQYF.

This rearrangement joins TRBV19 to TRBJ1-5; D remains unclear. V was pared by 5 bases and J by 6 bases, with 8 bases between. CDR1 and CDR2 from the germline V gene are LNHDA and SQIVND (reference sequence). The CDR3 covers 12 residues. CDR3 residues: CASSLPPQPQHF. The CDR3 nucleotides read TGTGCCAGTAGTCTCCCCCCTCAGCCCCAGCATTTT.

This clone was seen just once. This rearrangement joins TRBV30 to TRBJ1-1; D is possibly TRBD1 (5 bases). Germline-derived CDR1 and CDR2 are GTSNPN and SVGIG (reference sequence). The CDR3 totals 13 residues. Trimming took 2 bases from V and 1 from J, leaving 8 bases between them. In nucleotides, the CDR3 is TGTGCCTGGAGTTCCGGGGGGAACACTGAAGCTTTCTTT. Protein sequence: CAWSSGGNTEAFF.

This clone was seen just once. The chain combines TRBV6-6 with TRBJ1-2, with D perhaps TRBD1 (6 bases). Deletions cut 6 bases from V and 4 bases from J, with 18 bases between. Germline V gene sequence: CDR1 MNHNY, CDR2 SVGAGI (reference sequence). The CDR3 runs to 15 residues. CDR3 DNA sequence: TGTGCCAGCAGGCTTGAACCCCAGGGGTTCTATGGCTACACCTTC. Protein sequence: CASRLEPQGFYGYTF.

The rearrangement links TRBV6-5 to TRBJ1-5; D call uncertain. Per germline, CDR1 MNHEY and CDR2 SVGAGI. The CDR3 has 10 amino acids. V was pared by 7 bases and J by 7 bases, with 5 bases between. CDR3 sequence reads: CASMRQPQHF. The CDR3 nucleotides are TGTGCCAGCATGAGGCAGCCCCAGCATTTT.

This clone was observed once. The V gene is TRBV12-3 or TRBV12-4, the J gene TRBJ2-7; TRBD2 is a possible D gene (6 bases). Trimming took off 6 bases at V and 4 bases at J, with 10 bases between the two ends. The CDR3 contains 12 residues. The CDR3 reads CASSQTSYEQYF. As DNA, the CDR3 is TGTGCCAGCAGCCAGACTAGTTACGAGCAGTACTTC.

The V and J genes are TRBV3-1 (or the pseudogene TRBV3-2) and TRBJ1-2; 9 nucleotides align to TRBD1. The CDR3 extends over 16 amino acids. With 0 bases clipped from V and 0 bases from J, the junction kept 2 bases outside the gene matches. Germline CDR1 reads LGHDT; CDR2 reads YNNKEL (reference sequence). As DNA, the CDR3 is TGTGCCAGCAGCCAAGAGACAGGGGGGCCTAACTATGGCTACACCTTC. It encodes CASSQETGGPNYGYTF.

The chain is built from TRBV18 and TRBJ1-4; a possible D gene is TRBD1 (6 bases). CDR3 size: 14 residues. V shed 5 bases and J shed 1 base, with 8 bases lying between them. From germline, CDR1 is KGHSH and CDR2 LQKENI. The CDR3 nucleotides are TGTGCCAGCTCAACAGGGATAACTAATGAAAAACTGTTTTTT. The encoded protein is CASSTGITNEKLFF.

The chain has TRBV27 and TRBJ1-2, with TRBD1 matching over 7 bases. The CDR3 is 14 amino acids. Trimming at V came to 6 bases and at J to 5 bases, leaving 9 bases not matched to a gene. CDR1 MNHEY and CDR2 SMNVEV come from the germline V gene (reference sequence). This CDR3 reads CASRAGQRAYGYTF. Here the CDR3 DNA reads TGTGCCAGCAGGGCGGGACAGAGAGCTTATGGCTACACCTTC.

This rearrangement joins TRBV6-5 to TRBJ2-7; possibly TRBD1 or TRBD2 for D (7 bases each). Deletions cut 10 bases from V and 6 bases from J, with 16 bases between. CDR1 and CDR2 from the germline V gene are MNHEY and SVGAGI. This CDR3 is 12 amino acids long. The CDR3 loop is CATRGGGSEQYF. The CDR3 DNA is TGTGCCACCAGGGGGGGAGGGAGCGAGCAGTACTTC.

J is TRBJ1-5 and V is TRBV2; 7 nucleotides line up with TRBD1. V lost 8 bases and J lost 1; bases outside the gene matches: 11. CDR1 and CDR2 (germline): SNHLY, FYNNEI. This CDR3 has 16 residues. CDR3 nucleotides: TGTGCCAGCGGAGGGGGCACAGGGGCCAGCAATCAGCCCCAGCATTTT. This sequence encodes CASGGGTGASNQPQHF.

The chain couples TRBV7-8 to TRBJ2-2; possibly TRBD2 for D (6 bases). Germline loops: CDR1 SGHVS, CDR2 FQNEAQ. The CDR3 consists of 18 residues. V lost 2 bases to trimming and J lost 5 bases, with 21 bases between them. The CDR3 DNA is TGTGCCAGCAGCTTATTGTACCCGGAGGGGCATGGAACCGGGGAGCTGTTTTTT. Its protein product is CASSLLYPEGHGTGELFF.

The chain combines TRBV7-3 with TRBJ2-1, with D hard to call. The V end lost 4 bases, the J end lost 6 bases, and 16 bases lay between the germline ends. Germline V gene sequence: CDR1 SGHTA, CDR2 FQGTGA. This CDR3 is 15 amino acids long. The CDR3 bases are TGTGCCAGCAGCTATGGATCGCCCCTAGGCAATGAGCAGTTCTTC. Amino acid sequence: CASSYGSPLGNEQFF.

The chain is built from TRBV9 and TRBJ1-3; D remains ambiguous. The CDR3 spans 13 residues. V lost 4 bases and J lost 2, with 7 bases in between. Germline V gene data show CDR1 as SGDLS and CDR2 as YYNGEE. For the CDR3, the DNA is TGTGCCAGCAGCCTACGGGCTGGAAACACCATATATTTT. Encoded protein: CASSLRAGNTIYF.

The genes are TRBV7-2 and TRBJ1-3; no clear D gene. Deletions cut 1 base from V and 0 bases from J, with 10 bases between. Per germline, CDR1 SGHTA and CDR2 FQGNSA. The length of the CDR3 is 16 residues. The CDR3 nucleotides are TGTGCCAGCAGCTTAGGGCCCACAAGCTCTGGAAACACCATATATTTT. Translated, it gives CASSLGPTSSGNTIYF.

V is TRBV10-3 and J is TRBJ1-3; TRBD1 agrees at 9 bases. Trimming removed 5 bases from V and 2 bases from J; junction bases left unmatched: 4. The CDR3 runs to 15 residues. CDR1 is ENHRY, CDR2 SYGVKD, per germline. CDR3 sequence: CAISNRGLAGNTIYF. The CDR3 DNA is TGTGCCATCAGTAACAGGGGGCTAGCTGGAAACACCATATATTTT.

The chain carries TRBV28 and TRBJ1-2, with D maybe TRBD1 (5 bases). Germline CDR1 reads MDHEN; CDR2 reads SYDVKM. The CDR3 extends over 12 amino acids. The germline V and J ends were trimmed by 6 bases and 5 bases, with 10 bases remaining between them. CDR3 sequence: CASRRPGYGYTF. The CDR3, as DNA: TGTGCCAGCAGACGACCAGGGTATGGCTACACCTTC.

V and J are TRBV19 and TRBJ2-3; 9 positions match TRBD2. The trim removed 4 bases at V and 0 bases at J, leaving 5 bases unmatched. The CDR3 length is 16 residues. Germline values: CDR1 LNHDA, CDR2 SQIVND (reference sequence). CDR3 DNA: TGTGCCAGTAGTACGGGGACTAGCAGTAGCACAGATACGCAGTATTTT. Translation gives CASSTGTSSSTDTQYF.

The chain is built from TRBV5-8 and TRBJ1-5; TRBD1 matches 7 bases. The V gene end was trimmed by 5 bases and the J gene end by 6 bases; junction bases not matched to a gene: 11. Per the germline V gene, CDR1 is SGHTS and CDR2 is YDEGEE. The CDR3 runs to 15 residues. DNA of the CDR3: TGTGCCAGCAGATCAGACAGGGATCAGGGTCAGCCCCAGCATTTT. This translates into CASRSDRDQGQPQHF.

The chain is built from TRBV18 and TRBJ2-7; the match to TRBD1 covers 7 bases. Germline CDR1 reads KGHSH; CDR2 reads LQKENI. V shed 4 bases, J shed 7 bases, and the junction held 4 bases outside the gene matches. The CDR3 consists of 12 residues. As DNA, the CDR3 is TGTGCCAGCTCACTGGACAGGTGGGAGCAGTACTTC. It is translated as CASSLDRWEQYF.

The rearrangement uses TRBV5-1 and TRBJ1-2, with D perhaps TRBD1 (5 bases). V was trimmed by 7 bases and J by 3 bases, leaving 13 bases between them. This CDR3 contains 13 residues. Germline assignment: CDR1 SGHRS and CDR2 YFSETQ. CDR3: CASRRTRYYGYTF. The CDR3 nucleotides are TGCGCCAGCCGACGGACAAGGTACTATGGCTACACCTTC.

The rearrangement joins TRBV11-2 to TRBJ1-1; maybe TRBD1 (5 bases). The ends were cut back, 2 bases at V and 2 bases at J, with 15 bases in the middle. The CDR3 extends over 16 amino acids. Germline values: CDR1 SGHAT, CDR2 FQNNGV. In DNA form, the CDR3 reads TGTGCCAGCAGCTTAAGTCTCGCGGGGGTTAACACTGAAGCTTTCTTT. Translation: CASSLSLAGVNTEAFF.

The chain carries TRBV5-1 and TRBJ2-7; TRBD1 is a possible D gene (5 bases). Trimming pared 3 bases from V and 6 bases from J, leaving 13 bases between. This CDR3 has 13 amino acids. Germline loops: CDR1 SGHRS, CDR2 YFSETQ. The CDR3 loop reads CASSSKTGIEQYF. The CDR3 DNA sequence: TGCGCCAGCAGCTCAAAAACAGGTATCGAGCAGTACTTC.

V is TRBV5-1 and J is TRBJ1-4, with 9 bases matching TRBD1. The ends lost 3 bases at V and 5 bases at J; junction bases unmatched: 5. CDR3 length: 15 residues. Germline CDR1 and CDR2: SGHRS and YFSETQ. The CDR3 loop is CASSSSGTGNEKLFF. The CDR3 nucleotides read TGCGCCAGCAGCTCTTCCGGGACAGGGAATGAAAAACTGTTTTTT.